One and the same sample provided the 8 T cell receptor beta chains below, sequenced in a study of shared T cell receptors in the human thymus. The protocol was immunoSEQ multiplex PCR, while the TCRdb copy is restricted to in-frame clones and leaves out a portion. The sample has 600,000 to 900,000 clones; 80% to 90% are singletons. These data were also reused for a study on human thymus T cells.

The sequencing input was thymocytes. These receptors were taken from a girl under three years old with a congenital heart defect.

V and J are TRBV19 and TRBJ2-4, with 7 nucleotides matching TRBD2. The CDR3 spans 17 residues. The germline CDR1 and CDR2 sequences are LNHDA and SQIVND (reference sequence). Germline trimming cut 3 bases from V and 4 bases from J; bases unmatched to any gene: 12. DNA for the CDR3: TGTGCCAGTAGTATGATAGGCCACGCGGGGGTTAAAAACATTCAGTACTTC. Translation: CASSMIGHAGVKNIQYF. Full variable domain (outside the CDR3, taken from reference TRBV19 and TRBJ2-4): DGGITQSPKYLFRKEGQNVTLSCEQNLNHDAMYWYRQDPGQGLRLIYYSQIVNDFQKGDIAEGYSVSREKKESFPLTVTSAQKNPTAFYLCASSMIGHAGVKNIQYFGAGTRLSVL.

V gene TRBV5-5 combines with J gene TRBJ2-7; a weak D match, TRBD1 (6 bases). The CDR3 sequence is 17 residues long. V was shortened by 4 bases and J by 0 bases, with 20 bases between the two germline ends. Looked up from germline, CDR1 is SGHKS and CDR2 is YYEKEE (reference sequence). CDR3 bases: TGTGCCAGCAGCCTGGCCCCCCCCGGGACAAACTCCTACGAGCAGTACTTC. This codes for CASSLAPPGTNSYEQYF.

The V gene is TRBV10-3, the J gene TRBJ1-4; no definite D call. From germline, CDR1 is ENHRY and CDR2 SYGVKD. V lost 3 bases to trimming and J lost 6 bases, with 11 bases between them. The CDR3 has 14 amino acids. The CDR3 nucleotides are TGTGCCATCAGTGACGGACTCAAGGATGAAAAACTGTTTTTT. This codes for CAISDGLKDEKLFF.

The V call is TRBV2, the J call TRBJ1-5; TRBD1 matches 7 bases. Germline lookup yields CDR1 SNHLY and CDR2 FYNNEI. The length of the CDR3 is 15 residues. Trimming removed 6 bases from V and 4 bases from J; junction bases left unmatched: 9. CDR3 amino acids: CASRTGDPSNQPQHF. The DNA of the CDR3 is TGTGCCAGCAGAACAGGGGATCCCTCAAATCAGCCCCAGCATTTT.

Remarks on this clone: Within the sample, other DNA sequences also encode this same CDR3. This chain connects TRBV19 to TRBJ1-2, with a tentative D call TRBD1 (6 bases). The CDR3 extends over 12 amino acids. Trimming stripped 5 bases from V and 5 bases from J, with 9 bases between. Germline values: CDR1 LNHDA, CDR2 SQIVND (reference sequence). The chain's CDR3 is CASSRRGYGYTF. In DNA, the CDR3 is TGTGCCAGTAGTCGCAGGGGATATGGCTACACCTTC.

The chain joins TRBV4-1 to TRBJ2-7; no clear D gene. The CDR3 length is 16 residues. Germline V gene data show CDR1 as MGHRA and CDR2 as YSYEKL. V lost 2 bases to trimming and J lost 0 bases, with 14 bases between them. The CDR3 sequence is CASSQPVSSSSYEQYF. In nucleotides, the CDR3 is TGCGCCAGCAGCCAACCCGTTTCGTCGAGCTCCTACGAGCAGTACTTC.

The sample holds a few counts of this clone. This rearrangement joins TRBV19 to TRBJ2-5, with no clear D. V was pared by 6 bases and J by 0 bases, with 11 bases between. Per the germline V gene, CDR1 is LNHDA and CDR2 is SQIVND (reference sequence). This CDR3 comprises 14 residues. CDR3 sequence reads: CASSLKPHQETQYF. The CDR3 DNA sequence: TGTGCCAGTAGCCTAAAGCCACACCAAGAGACCCAGTACTTC. Full variable domain (remainder filled in from reference TRBV19 and TRBJ2-5): DGGITQSPKYLFRKEGQNVTLSCEQNLNHDAMYWYRQDPGQGLRLIYYSQIVNDFQKGDIAEGYSVSREKKESFPLTVTSAQKNPTAFYLCASSLKPHQETQYFGPGTRLLVL.

The chain links TRBV11-2 to TRBJ2-7, with 8 bases matching TRBD2. CDR3 size: 15 residues. V was pared by 6 bases and J by 3 bases, with 10 bases of the junction left unmatched. Germline V lookup: CDR1 SGHAT, CDR2 FQNNGV. CDR3 region: CASRAQGLGHYEQYF. The CDR3 DNA reads TGTGCCAGCAGGGCACAGGGACTAGGCCACTACGAGCAGTACTTC.